The 24 T cell receptor beta chains given below trace back to one sample, sequenced in a study of T cells in women clearing cervical HPV infection. Produced via immunoSEQ multiplex PCR; TCRdb's table is partial and in-frame only. The sample totals 40,000 or so clones; its top ten clones hold around 5.8%. The sample was blood buffy coat. The receptors come from a woman between 18 and 75 years old with a cervical HPV16 infection that either progressed to CIN3+ or cleared (not recorded which).

Of note for this clone: From the germline J gene comes the end of the CDR3, since the read stops 3 residues before it. The gene calls are TRBV19 and TRBJ2-5, with TRBD1 matching over 7 bases. CDR1 is LNHDA and CDR2 is SQIVND in the germline V gene (reference sequence). The V segment lost 4 bases and the J segment 2 bases; nucleotides outside the gene matches: 7. The CDR3 totals 15 residues. Partial CDR3 DNA: TGTGCCAGTAGTAGACAGGGCTGGGAACAAGAGACC. It yields the protein CASSRQGWEQET. The complete CDR3 protein is CASSRQGWEQETQYF.

Worth noting for this clone: The read ends 3 residues early relative to the CDR3; the germline J gene fills the gap. This rearrangement joins TRBV30 to TRBJ2-1, with TRBD2 as a possible D gene (6 bases). CDR3 length: 14 amino acids. Germline CDR1 reads GTSNPN; CDR2 reads SVGIG (reference sequence). V was cut by 2 bases and J by 4 bases, with 12 bases left in between. The chain's CDR3 is CAWSIAAPYNEQFF. CDR3 DNA, as far as it was read: TGTGCCTGGAGTATAGCGGCCCCTTACAATGAG.

By frequency, this clone is medium-sized. The sequence runs out 3 residues before the end of the CDR3; the remainder is reconstructed from the germline J gene. V is TRBV15 and J is TRBJ2-3; TRBD2 matches 9 bases. The V segment lost 0 bases and the J segment 2 bases; nucleotides outside the gene matches: 12. CDR3 length: 19 amino acids. Per germline, CDR1 LNHNV and CDR2 YYDKDF (reference sequence). CDR3 residues: CATSRDDGPTSGHTDTQYF. Incomplete CDR3 DNA: TGTGCCACCAGCAGAGATGATGGCCCGACTAGCGGTCACACAGATACG.

About this clone itself: With the read ending 3 residues before the CDR3 end, the germline J gene is used to fill in that end. V usage is TRBV5-1 and J usage is TRBJ2-2, with TRBD1 as a possible D gene (6 bases). From germline, CDR1 is SGHRS and CDR2 YFSETQ. With 3 bases removed from V and 3 bases from J, the gap between germline ends came to 9 bases. The CDR3 is 14 residues long. Here the CDR3 reads CASSWDTYTGELFF. The part of the CDR3 DNA that was read is TGCGCCAGCAGCTGGGACACCTACACCGGGGAG.

Comment on this clone: The read finishes 3 residues shy of the CDR3 end, and the germline J gene is used to complete it. The chain joins TRBV5-1 to TRBJ1-2, with D maybe TRBD1 (6 bases). This CDR3 has 15 amino acids. Germline assignment: CDR1 SGHRS and CDR2 YFSETQ. The part of the CDR3 DNA that was read is TGCGCCAGCAGCTCTGACGGGACAAGTACCTACGAC. This codes for CASSSDGTSTYD. The full-length CDR3 reads as CASSSDGTSTYDYTF.

On this clone: The read gets to within 3 residues of the CDR3 end, and the germline J gene fills in the rest. The chain carries TRBV11-3 and TRBJ1-1; D might be TRBD1 (5 bases). This CDR3 spans 14 amino acids. Germline CDR1 is SGHNT and CDR2 is YENEEA. The CDR3 spells CASSPRGVQAQAFF. CDR3 DNA, as far as it was read: TGTGCCAGCAGCCCCCGAGGGGTACAGGCCCAG. Complete variable domain (other parts from reference TRBV11-3 and TRBJ1-1): EAGVVQSPRYKIIEKKQPVAFWCNPISGHNTLYWYLQNLGQGPELLIRYENEEAVDDSQLPKDRFSAERLKGVDSTLKIQPAELGDSAVYLCASSPRGVQAQAFFGQGTRLTVV.

Concerning this clone: Coverage ceases 3 residues before the CDR3 finishes, and the germline J gene fills in the end. The V gene is TRBV5-4, the J gene TRBJ2-1, with D unclear. The V gene lost 1 base and the J gene lost 1 base, with 6 bases spanning the gap. The germline gives CDR1 SGHNT, CDR2 YYREEE (reference sequence). The CDR3 length is 14 residues. CDR3 sequence reads: CASSLLGSYNEQFF. The sequenced part of the CDR3 DNA is TGTGCCAGCAGCTTGCTAGGATCCTACAATGAG.

Notes on this clone: The read ends 3 residues early relative to the CDR3; the germline J gene fills the gap. The J gene is TRBJ2-7, the V gene TRBV28; maybe TRBD2 (6 bases). The germline V and J ends were trimmed by 8 bases and 3 bases, with 14 bases remaining between them. The germline CDR1 and CDR2 sequences are MDHEN and SYDVKM. The CDR3 covers 13 residues. The CDR3 bases that were read are TGTGCCAGCGCTTCGGGACTTAGCTACGAG. Its protein is CASASGLSYE. In full, the CDR3 is CASASGLSYEQYF.

With regard to this clone: The sequenced fragment ends 3 residues before the CDR3 boundary, so the rest is inferred from the germline J gene. This rearrangement joins TRBV20-1 to TRBJ2-1, with a tentative D call TRBD2 (6 bases). This CDR3 region has 18 residues. V was shortened by 2 bases and J by 0 bases, with 20 bases between the two germline ends. Germline-derived CDR1 and CDR2 are DFQATT and SNEGSKA (reference sequence). The CDR3 reads CSARHLPHRDFSYNEQFF. The CDR3 DNA, read in part, is TGCAGTGCTAGACACCTCCCGCACCGGGACTTCTCCTACAATGAG.

Details on this clone: The read ends 3 residues early relative to the CDR3; the germline J gene fills the gap. This chain uses TRBV18 with TRBJ2-5; 8 bases map to TRBD1. CDR1 is KGHSH and CDR2 is LQKENI in the germline V gene. Trimming at V came to 6 bases and at J to 5 bases, leaving 5 bases not matched to a gene. The CDR3 contains 13 residues. CDR3 DNA, as far as it was read: TGTGCCAGCTCTGCTAGGACAGGGGAGACC. It translates to CASSARTGET. In full, the CDR3 reads CASSARTGETQYF.

In the case of this clone: The read ends 3 residues before the CDR3 terminus; that terminus is restored from the germline J gene. V gene TRBV29-1 combines with J gene TRBJ2-2; tentatively, D is TRBD1 (5 bases). CDR1 SQVTM and CDR2 ANQGSEA come from the germline V gene. With 4 bases removed from V and 0 bases from J, the gap between germline ends came to 6 bases. This CDR3 has 13 residues. The CDR3 is CSVGQTNTGELFF. CDR3 DNA, as far as it was read: TGCAGCGTTGGACAGACGAACACCGGGGAG.

Notes on this clone: The read ends 3 residues before the CDR3 terminus; that terminus is restored from the germline J gene. The chain couples TRBV30 to TRBJ1-2; D not certain. Germline V gives CDR1 GTSNPN, CDR2 SVGIG (reference sequence). The CDR3 contains 16 residues. The CDR3 protein is CAWSFSLAGGSDTYTF. The sequenced part of the CDR3 DNA is TGTGCCTGGAGTTTTTCCCTAGCGGGAGGGTCAGATACC.

A word on this clone: The CDR3 extends 3 residues past the end of the read, so its final part is completed from the germline J gene. V usage is TRBV6-1 and J usage is TRBJ2-3, with 7 bases lining up with TRBD2. There are 16 residues in the CDR3. Germline V gene data show CDR1 as MNHNS and CDR2 as SASEGT. The trim removed 4 bases at V and 1 base at J, leaving 8 bases unmatched. The CDR3 DNA, read in part, is TGTGCCAGCAGTGGGGGAGCGGGACTGGGCACAGATACG. It specifies CASSGGAGLGTDT. The whole CDR3 protein reads CASSGGAGLGTDTQYF.

A word on this clone: Coverage ceases 3 residues before the CDR3 finishes, and the germline J gene fills in the end. The rearrangement joins TRBV9 to TRBJ1-1; tentatively, D is TRBD1 (5 bases). The CDR3 runs to 15 residues. Germline V gives CDR1 SGDLS, CDR2 YYNGEE. With 3 bases removed from V and 1 base from J, the gap between germline ends came to 13 bases. This chain's CDR3 is CASSATVGGNTEAFF. The CDR3 bases that were read are TGTGCCAGCAGCGCCACCGTGGGGGGGAACACTGAA.

Comment on this clone: The read ends 3 residues before the CDR3 terminus; that terminus is restored from the germline J gene. The chain links TRBV20-1 to TRBJ2-1; D might be TRBD2 (6 bases). The CDR3 spans 12 residues. The germline V gene encodes CDR1 DFQATT and CDR2 SNEGSKA (reference sequence). The V end lost 7 bases, the J end lost 4 bases, and 11 bases lay between the germline ends. CDR3 loop: CSVRGMYNEQFF. Partial CDR3 DNA: TGCAGTGTACGCGGGATGTACAATGAG.

Turning to this clone: The read finishes 3 residues shy of the CDR3 end, and the germline J gene is used to complete it. The chain carries TRBV10-3 and TRBJ2-1; TRBD2 matches at 14 bases. Trimming cost V 10 bases and J 8 bases; bases outside gene matches: 7. This CDR3 is 14 amino acids long. From germline, CDR1 is ENHRY and CDR2 SYGVKD. The CDR3 protein is CATRLAGGLYEQFF. CDR3 DNA, as far as it was read: TGTGCCACACGACTAGCGGGAGGGCTGTATGAG.

Turning to this clone: The junction shows a germline mismatch at one end, possibly a read error. The observed sequence ends 3 residues before the CDR3 terminus, with the missing tail filled in from the germline J gene. The sample contains more than one DNA sequence encoding this CDR3. The V gene is TRBV7-2, the J gene TRBJ1-2, with 8 bases fitting TRBD1. The CDR3 is made up of 13 amino acids. Germline CDR1 is SGHTA and CDR2 is FQGNSA. The CDR3 spells CASSAQGDYGYTF. The covered CDR3 bases are TGTGCCAGCAGCGCACAGGGGGACTATGGA.

As to this clone: The sequenced fragment ends 3 residues before the CDR3 boundary, so the rest is inferred from the germline J gene. The chain carries TRBV19 and TRBJ1-4, with TRBD1 identical over 8 bases. Trimming cost V 1 base and J 8 bases; bases outside gene matches: 6. CDR1 LNHDA and CDR2 SQIVND come from the germline V gene (reference sequence). The CDR3 sequence is 15 residues long. CDR3 protein: CASSIGTGMQEKLFF. The sequenced part of the CDR3 DNA is TGTGCCAGTAGTATAGGGACAGGGATGCAAGAAAAA.

With regard to this clone: One end of the junction does not line up with germline, which may come from a read error. Read sequence stops 3 residues before the CDR3 end, and the germline J gene provides the missing end. The V gene is TRBV7-8, the J gene TRBJ1-2, with D possibly TRBD1 on 6 matching bases. Germline values: CDR1 SGHVS, CDR2 FQNEAQ. The CDR3 totals 16 residues. CDR3 DNA, as far as it was read: TGTGCCAGCAGCTTAGCGCCAGGGGCCTCCTACTATGAC. Amino acids: CASSLAPGASYYD. The whole CDR3 region reads CASSLAPGASYYDYTF.

Notes on this clone: The read terminates 3 residues ahead of where the CDR3 ends, so the germline J gene completes it. The rearrangement uses TRBV19 and TRBJ1-5, with 9 bases that match TRBD1. With 2 bases clipped from V and 3 bases from J, the junction kept 5 bases outside the gene matches. The CDR3 loop spans 16 amino acids. Germline CDR1 LNHDA, CDR2 SQIVND (reference sequence). CDR3 bases read: TGTGCCAGTAGTATATTAGGGACAGGGTCCAATCAGCCC. This gives the protein CASSILGTGSNQP. The whole CDR3 reads CASSILGTGSNQPQHF.

As regards this clone: The DNA ends 3 residues before the CDR3 does, and the rest of the CDR3 is filled in from the germline J gene. This chain connects TRBV5-5 to TRBJ1-3; D is perhaps TRBD1 (6 bases). V gave up 4 bases and J gave up 0 bases, with 11 bases separating them. This CDR3 is 15 amino acids long. Germline assignment: CDR1 SGHKS and CDR2 YYEKEE (reference sequence). The CDR3 region is CASSRNRDSGNTIYF. Partial CDR3 DNA: TGTGCCAGCAGCCGTAACAGGGACTCTGGAAACACC. The full variable domain, its missing parts supplied by reference TRBV5-5 and TRBJ1-3, is DAGVTQSPTHLIKTRGQQVTLRCSPISGHKSVSWYQQVLGQGPQFIFQYYEKEERGRGNFPDRFSARQFPNYSSELNVNALLLGDSALYLCASSRNRDSGNTIYFGEGSWLTVV.

In the case of this clone: Read sequence stops 3 residues before the CDR3 end, and the germline J gene provides the missing end. The J gene is TRBJ1-4, the V gene TRBV3-1 (or the pseudogene TRBV3-2), with D perhaps matching TRBD1 (5 bases). CDR3 length equals 18 residues. The germline V gene has CDR1 LGHDT and CDR2 YNNKEL (reference sequence). The CDR3 is CASSQSTSGNSGANVLFF. CDR3 bases read: TGTGCCAGCAGCCAAAGCACTAGCGGGAATTCTGGGGCCAACGTA.

A note on this clone: The read falls 3 residues short of the CDR3 end, and the missing part is taken from the germline J gene. This sequence joins TRBV12-3 or TRBV12-4 and TRBJ2-1, with TRBD1 identical over 8 bases. CDR3 length: 16 amino acids. V shed 1 base and J 8 bases; nucleotides not matched to a gene: 10. The CDR3 bases that were read are TGTGCCAGCAGTTTAGTCCAGGGGGCGCTTTTCGATGAG. It specifies CASSLVQGALFDE. The full CDR3 is CASSLVQGALFDEQFF.

A note on this clone: An end of the junction does not agree with germline; a read error may underlie this. The read stops 3 residues short of the end of the CDR3; the missing end is completed from the germline J gene. The chain combines TRBV4-2 with TRBJ1-4; D is perhaps TRBD1 (5 bases). Germline V gives CDR1 LGHNA, CDR2 YNFKEQ. This CDR3 comprises 14 residues. The sequenced CDR3 bases are TGTGCCAGCACCCAAGAGGACGGGGGTTCACCA. This gives the protein CASTQEDGGSP. The whole CDR3 is CASTQEDGGSPLFF.